The clone carrying this T cell receptor (beta chain) was counted a single time. This entry comes from a study of blood T cell repertoires in COVID-19. Generated by immunoSEQ multiplex PCR, the TCRdb table keeps only in-frame clones and is missing some. This sample has roughly 190,000 clones, with around 85% found just once. Two negative PCRs, clearance, or symptom resolution were required of recovered Cohort 3 donors. From germline, CDR1 is LNHDA and CDR2 SQIVND (reference sequence). Trimming at V came to 5 bases and at J to 2 bases, leaving 4 bases not matched to a gene. The length of the CDR3 is 14 residues.

The chain recombines TRBV19 with TRBJ2-3, with 7 bases matching TRBD2. Source material: PBMCs or T cells enriched from blood (not recorded which). This TCR came from a woman aged 25-40 years who had recovered from COVID-19. In DNA form, the CDR3 reads TGTGCCAGTAGTGACGGGACTACCACAGATACGCAGTATTTT. Translation: CASSDGTTTDTQYF.